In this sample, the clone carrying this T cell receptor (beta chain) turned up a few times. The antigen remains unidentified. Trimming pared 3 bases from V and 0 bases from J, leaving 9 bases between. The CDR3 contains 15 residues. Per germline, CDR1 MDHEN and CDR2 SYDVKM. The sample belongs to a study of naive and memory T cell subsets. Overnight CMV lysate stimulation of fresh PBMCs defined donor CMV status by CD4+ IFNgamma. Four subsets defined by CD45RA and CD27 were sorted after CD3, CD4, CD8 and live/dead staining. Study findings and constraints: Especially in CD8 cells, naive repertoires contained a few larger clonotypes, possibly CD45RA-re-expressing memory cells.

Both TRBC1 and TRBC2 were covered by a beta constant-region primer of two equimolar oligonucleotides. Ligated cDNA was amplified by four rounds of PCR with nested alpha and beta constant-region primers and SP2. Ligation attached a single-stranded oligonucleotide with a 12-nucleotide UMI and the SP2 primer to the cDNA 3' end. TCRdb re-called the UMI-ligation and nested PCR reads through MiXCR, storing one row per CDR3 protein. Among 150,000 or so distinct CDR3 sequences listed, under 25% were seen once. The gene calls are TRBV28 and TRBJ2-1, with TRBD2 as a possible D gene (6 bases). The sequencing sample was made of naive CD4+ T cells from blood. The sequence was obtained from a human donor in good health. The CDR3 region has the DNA TGTGCCAGCAGTTTCGTCGGGGGCTCCTACAATGAGCAGTTCTTC. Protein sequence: CASSFVGGSYNEQFF. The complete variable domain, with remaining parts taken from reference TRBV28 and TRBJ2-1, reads DVKVTQSSRYLVKRTGEKVFLECVQDMDHENMFWYRQDPGLGLRLIYFSYDVKMKEKGDIPEGYSVSREKKERFSLILESASTNQTSMYLCASSFVGGSYNEQFFGPGTRLTVL.